A selection of T cell receptor beta chains follows, all from one sample in a study of blood T cell repertoires in COVID-19. Only in-frame clones appear in the TCRdb table, and some are missing; sequencing was by immunoSEQ multiplex PCR. Of more than 150,000 clones detected, more than 85% appear once; the ten largest clones hold around 0.99%. Sequencing input: peripheral blood. All receptors derive from a man aged 18 to 29 with acute or convalescent COVID-19. Both conserved end residues are part of each CDR3. D genes are given only for firm matches. Clone size, where shown, is once, few, many, or a class for clones that have expanded.

TRBJ1-5 - TRBD1 TRBV19 TGTGCCAGTAGTAGACAGGGGCCTCAGCCCCAGCATTTT CASSRQGPQPQHF
TRBJ1-1 - - TRBV6-1 TGTGCCAGCAGTGAGACGGGGGGGCGTAGAACTGAAGCTTTCTTT CASSETGGRRTEAFF
TRBJ1-4 - - TRBV28 TGTGCCAGCAGGGACAGTTTGCGGGAAAAACTGTTTTTT CASRDSLREKLFF
TRBJ1-2 - - TRBV6-5 TGTGCCAGCATTATTCAGGGCTACACCTTC CASIIQGYTF
TRBJ2-2 - - TRBV6-5 TGTGCCAGTACGGGGGGCAGAGGCACCGGGGAGCTGTTTTTT CASTGGRGTGELFF
TRBJ2-5 - - TRBV27 TGTGCCAGCAGCCACGGGTCCCGAGAGACCCAGTACTTC CASSHGSRETQYF
TRBJ1-3 - TRBD1 TRBV4-2 TGTGCCAGTGAAAAGGGGGCTGCTGGAAACACCATATATTTT CASEKGAAGNTIYF
TRBJ2-6 - - TRBV18 TGTGCCAGCTCACCACTAGCAGGGTCAGGGGCCAACGTCCTGACTTTC CASSPLAGSGANVLTF
TRBJ1-4 - - TRBV4-1 TGCGCCAGCAGCCAAGTACTTTATGAAAAACTGTTTTTT CASSQVLYEKLFF
TRBJ1-6 - - TRBV18 TGTGCCAGCTCACCCGGAGAGACCTCCTATAATTCACCCCTCCACTTT CASSPGETSYNSPLHF
TRBJ1-2 - TRBD1 TRBV6-6 TGTGCCAGCAGTCGCAGGGGGCAGGACTATGGCTACACCTTC CASSRRGQDYGYTF
TRBJ2-1 - - TRBV20-1 TGCAGTGCTAGATCTAGCGTTGAGCAGTTCTTC CSARSSVEQFF
TRBJ2-3 - - TRBV9 TGTGCCAGCAGCCCGACTAGTTACACAGATACGCAGTATTTT CASSPTSYTDTQYF
TRBJ2-1 - - TRBV12-3/TRBV12-4 TGTGCCAGCAGTTTACGGGTGAATGAGCAGTTCTTC CASSLRVNEQFF
TRBJ2-1 - TRBD1 TRBV7-2 TGTGCCAGCAGCAATGGACAGGGGATTTACAATGAGCAGTTCTTC CASSNGQGIYNEQFF
TRBJ2-1 - - TRBV27 TGTGCCAGCAGTTTACAATCTACGTCCTACAATGAGCAGTTCTTC CASSLQSTSYNEQFF
TRBJ2-5 - TRBD2 TRBV6-5 TGTGCCAGCAGCCTAACTAGCGGGGGGGCGAAGACCCAGTACTTC CASSLTSGGAKTQYF
TRBJ1-6 - - TRBV30 TGTGCCTGGACTGGGGGCGCCCGTTCACCCCTCCACTTT CAWTGGARSPLHF
TRBJ2-1 few TRBD1 TRBV15 TGTGCCACCAGCAGAGGAGACAGGGGGCGCAATGAGCAGTTCTTC CATSRGDRGRNEQFF